A single sample is the source of the 6 T cell receptor beta chains below, sequenced in a study of blood T cell repertoires in COVID-19. Produced via immunoSEQ multiplex PCR; TCRdb's table is partial and in-frame only. Of 150,000 to 200,000 clones in the sample, 79% were seen once. Sequenced sample: peripheral blood. These TCRs come from a woman aged 35 to 49 with COVID-19, enrolled during active disease.

As to this clone: The same CDR3 is also encoded by other DNA sequences in this sample. The genes are TRBV5-1 and TRBJ2-3, with D maybe TRBD1 (6 bases). The CDR3 is 13 amino acids. Trimming took off 0 bases at V and 4 bases at J, with 6 bases between the two ends. The germline CDR1 and CDR2 sequences are SGHRS and YFSETQ. The CDR3 spells CASSLEGADTQYF. For the CDR3, the DNA is TGCGCCAGCAGCTTGGAGGGGGCAGATACGCAGTATTTT.

This clone came up a few times. The chain joins TRBV5-1 to TRBJ1-2; a possible D gene is TRBD1 (6 bases). The V gene's germline CDR1 is SGHRS and CDR2 YFSETQ. V gave up 0 bases and J gave up 6 bases, with 12 bases separating them. The CDR3 covers 14 residues. CDR3 nucleotides: TGCGCCAGCAGCTTGGCGGCGGGGGCGGATGGCTACACCTTC. It encodes CASSLAAGADGYTF.

This chain links TRBV5-1 with TRBJ2-3; 9 nucleotides agree with TRBD1. The CDR3 consists of 15 residues. The trim removed 6 bases at V and 6 bases at J, leaving 11 bases unmatched. Germline V gene lookup returns CDR1 SGHRS and CDR2 YFSETQ. In DNA, the CDR3 is TGCGCCAGCAACGGTGGGGACAGGGAGGGGGATACGCAGTATTTT. This codes for CASNGGDREGDTQYF.

With respect to this clone: This same CDR3 is encoded by further DNA sequences in the sample. Here the CDR3 DNA reads TGTGCCAGCAGTTTTACGGGAGATCAGCCCCAGCATTTT. This gives the protein CASSFTGDQPQHF. The chain recombines TRBV12-3 or TRBV12-4 with TRBJ1-5; no clear D gene. The CDR3 is made up of 13 amino acids. Between the trimmed V and J ends, which lost 3 bases and 5 bases, there was a span of 8 bases.

This chain joins TRBV9 and TRBJ2-1; possible D gene TRBD2, 6 bases. The germline V and J ends were trimmed by 1 base and 9 bases, with 17 bases remaining between them. Germline V gene data show CDR1 as SGDLS and CDR2 as YYNGEE. This CDR3 is built from 15 residues. CDR3 in DNA: TGTGCCAGCAGCGTAATGGAGCGGGTGATGGGTGAGCAGTTCTTC. Encoded protein: CASSVMERVMGEQFF.

This clone was observed a handful of times. The chain joins TRBV2 to TRBJ1-5; D perhaps matches TRBD1 (6 bases). This CDR3 comprises 14 residues. V gave up 4 bases and J gave up 3 bases, with 10 bases separating them. CDR1 and CDR2 (germline): SNHLY, FYNNEI. The CDR3 loop is CASSVDRFNQPQHF. CDR3 coding DNA: TGTGCCAGCAGTGTAGACAGGTTCAATCAGCCCCAGCATTTT.